This T cell receptor beta chain originates from a study of T cells expressing NK-cell markers. Study summary: CD3+CD56+NKG2C+, CD3+CD56+NKG2C- and CD3+CD56-NKG2C+ T cells, once sorted, supplied the TCR beta repertoires. Overall study findings and caveats: The share of CD8+ T cells held by dominant NKG2C+ clonotypes was about 1.0-8% in about 6 donors.

With regard to this clonotype: The antigen is unknown.

TCR beta cDNA was made by 5'RACE template switching with UMIs. Using the 5' RACE reads, TCRdb records one entry per CDR3 protein without DNA. The repertoire shows some 440,000 distinct CDR3 sequences; the top ten hold 1.4%. The germline gives CDR1 SGHVS, CDR2 FNYEAQ. This CDR3 region has 13 residues. The sequence was obtained from a woman between 45 and 65 years old in good health. The rearrangement links TRBV7-6 to TRBJ2-5. The specimen was blood T cells: a sorted CD56 or NKG2C T cell subset, CD4+ or CD8+ T cells, or bulk PBMC T cells (not recorded which). The CDR3 loop reads CASSSVRSKTQYF. The full variable domain, rest sourced from reference TRBV7-6 and TRBJ2-5, is GAGVSQSPRYKVTKRGQDVALRCDPISGHVSLYWYRQALGQGPEFLTYFNYEAQQDKSGLPNDRFSAERPEGSISTLTIQRTEQRDSAMYRCASSSVRSKTQYFGPGTRLLVL.